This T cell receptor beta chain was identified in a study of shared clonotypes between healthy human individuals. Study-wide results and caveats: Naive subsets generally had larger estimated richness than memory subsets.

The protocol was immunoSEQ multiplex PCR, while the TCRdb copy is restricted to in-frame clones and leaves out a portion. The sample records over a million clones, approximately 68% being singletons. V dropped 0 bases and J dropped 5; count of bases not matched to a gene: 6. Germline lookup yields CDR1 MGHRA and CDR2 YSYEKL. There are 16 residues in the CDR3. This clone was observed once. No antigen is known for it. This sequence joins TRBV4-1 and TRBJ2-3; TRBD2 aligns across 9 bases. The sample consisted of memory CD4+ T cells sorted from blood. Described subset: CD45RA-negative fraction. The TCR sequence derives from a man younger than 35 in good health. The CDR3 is CASSQESGRNGDTQYF. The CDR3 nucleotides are TGCGCCAGCAGCCAAGAGAGCGGGAGGAATGGAGATACGCAGTATTTT.